These T cell receptor beta chains were read from a single sample in a study of cytomegalovirus exposure and HLA in healthy donors. Assay: immunoSEQ multiplex PCR; the TCRdb copy retains only in-frame clones and omits some. The table records approximately 100,000 clones, more than 70% of them present only once. Source material: PBMCs. These receptors all come from a man between 18 and 35 years old in good health and CMV-seropositive. CDR3s include the opening cysteine and the closing phenylalanine or tryptophan. The D gene is left open where the match is weak. Rows may omit the clone size; those that give it use once, few, many or a size class.

CDR3nt	CDR3aa	abundance	j_gene	d_gene	len	v_gene
TGTGCCAGCAGCTTGAGCAGGGTCAATGAGCAGTTCTTC	CASSLSRVNEQFF	few	TRBJ2-1	.	13	TRBV5-6
TGTGCCACCAGCAGGCGTAGGGGACAGGGATCCTACGAGCAGTACTTC	CATSRRRGQGSYEQYF	once	TRBJ2-7	TRBD1	16	TRBV15
TGTGCCAGCAGCTTGACAGGGAATAGCAATCAGCCCCAGCATTTT	CASSLTGNSNQPQHF	.	TRBJ1-5	.	15	TRBV5-8
TGTGCCAGCAGCCCTCGACAGGGGTCAAATAATTCACCCCTCCACTTT	CASSPRQGSNNSPLHF	.	TRBJ1-6	TRBD1	16	TRBV28
TGTGCCAGCAGTACCGGGGGGCCCTACAATGAGCAGTTCTTC	CASSTGGPYNEQFF	.	TRBJ2-1	.	14	TRBV6-1
TGTGCCTGGAGTGTAACGGGACAGGGCTACGAGCAGTACTTC	CAWSVTGQGYEQYF	.	TRBJ2-7	TRBD1	14	TRBV30
TGTGCCAGCAGCCGAGGGAGGGATAGCAATCAGCCCCAGCATTTT	CASSRGRDSNQPQHF	.	TRBJ1-5	.	15	TRBV7-2
TGTGCCAGCTCGGGTGGTGGGACTATCACAGGGAAACAAGAGACCCAGTACTTC	CASSGGGTITGKQETQYF	.	TRBJ2-5	.	18	TRBV5-4
TGTGCCAGCAGTTACTCGCCCAGGGGGCCCTACGAGCAGTACTTC	CASSYSPRGPYEQYF	.	TRBJ2-7	TRBD1	15	TRBV6-5
TGTGCCAGTAGGGCGGGGTTCGGAGAGACCCAGTACTTC	CASRAGFGETQYF	.	TRBJ2-5	.	13	TRBV19
TGTGCCAGCAGTCCCCACCCCATCCTAAGTCATAATTCACCCCTCCACTTT	CASSPHPILSHNSPLHF	.	TRBJ1-6	.	17	TRBV27
TGCGCCAGCAGTCACCCCTGGACAGGGGATGGCTACACCTTC	CASSHPWTGDGYTF	.	TRBJ1-2	TRBD1	14	TRBV23-1
TGTGCCAGCAGTCGTAGGGGTTCCTACGAGCAGTACTTC	CASSRRGSYEQYF	once	TRBJ2-7	.	13	TRBV6-1
TGTGCCAGCACCGAGAGCCGGGACAGTGGAAACACCATATATTTT	CASTESRDSGNTIYF	.	TRBJ1-3	TRBD1	15	TRBV2
TGCGCCAGCAGCCGGGACAGGGAGCAAGAGGGCTACACCTTC	CASSRDREQEGYTF	.	TRBJ1-2	TRBD1	14	TRBV5-1
TGTGCCAGCAGTGATGCAGGGGGCTTTGGAAACACCATATATTTT	CASSDAGGFGNTIYF	.	TRBJ1-3	TRBD1	15	TRBV25-1
TGTGCCAGCAGCTTGCTAGGGGGCGGAGGGATGGAAAAACTGTTTTTT	CASSLLGGGGMEKLFF	few	TRBJ1-4	TRBD1	16	TRBV5-4
TGTGCCAGCAGTCCCCTAGCGGTATCCTACAATGAGCAGTTCTTC	CASSPLAVSYNEQFF	.	TRBJ2-1	TRBD2	15	TRBV25-1
TGCAGCGCCCCTCGGGCAGGGGTGGGGAACACTGAAGCTTTCTTT	CSAPRAGVGNTEAFF	.	TRBJ1-1	.	15	TRBV29-1
TGTGCCAGCAGTTACAGGGTTAACACTGAAGCTTTCTTT	CASSYRVNTEAFF	.	TRBJ1-1	.	13	TRBV28
TGTGCCAGCAGCGTCCGGGGGCAAGAGACCCAGTACTTC	CASSVRGQETQYF	.	TRBJ2-5	.	13	TRBV9
TGTGCCAGCAGCCTCCCCGGGGAAAATTCACCCCTCCACTTT	CASSLPGENSPLHF	.	TRBJ1-6	.	14	TRBV5-5
TGTGCCAGCAGAAAAGGGGCTAGCGGGGGTACGAGCTCCTACGAGCAGTACTTC	CASRKGASGGTSSYEQYF	.	TRBJ2-7	TRBD2	18	TRBV7-2
TGTGCCAGCAGCTTGCCTGGACTCGAGCAGTACTTC	CASSLPGLEQYF	.	TRBJ2-7	.	12	TRBV5-6
TGTGCCAGCAAAGCCAGAGGGTCACCCCTCCACTTT	CASKARGSPLHF	few	TRBJ1-6	.	12	TRBV6-1
TGCAGCGTTGGGACCTTGACTAGCGGGGTTCCCACAGATACGCAGTATTTT	CSVGTLTSGVPTDTQYF	.	TRBJ2-3	TRBD2	17	TRBV29-1
TGTGCCAGCAAGCTAGCGTGGAATGAGCAGTTCTTC	CASKLAWNEQFF	.	TRBJ2-1	.	12	TRBV6-1
TGTGCCAGCATGACCAGGGACAGCTCTGGCTACACCTTC	CASMTRDSSGYTF	.	TRBJ1-2	TRBD1	13	TRBV7-8
TGTGCCACCAGCAGAGAGGACAGGGCCACAGATACGCAGTATTTT	CATSREDRATDTQYF	.	TRBJ2-3	TRBD1	15	TRBV15
TGTGCCTGGGGGACAGGGGAGGCTTTAACTAGCTATGGCTACACCTTC	CAWGTGEALTSYGYTF	.	TRBJ1-2	TRBD1	16	TRBV30
TGTGCCAGCAGCCCAGGAGGGGGCGGCACAGATACGCAGTATTTT	CASSPGGGGTDTQYF	.	TRBJ2-3	.	15	TRBV11-3
TGTGCCAGCAGTACCGGGTGGAAGACCCAGTACTTC	CASSTGWKTQYF	.	TRBJ2-5	.	12	TRBV28
TGTGCCAGCAGTGTTCGGGACAAAACCTTC	CASSVRDKTF	few	TRBJ1-2	.	10	TRBV2
TGTGCCACACGCAAGACAGGGGGCACCGGGGAGCTGTTTTTT	CATRKTGGTGELFF	few	TRBJ2-2	TRBD1	14	TRBV28
TGCAGTGCTTACCCCGGGGGGCTGCAGTACTTC	CSAYPGGLQYF	once	TRBJ2-7	.	11	TRBV20-1
TGCGCCAGCAGCTTGGAGGGGCGCAAGGAGACCCAGTACTTC	CASSLEGRKETQYF	.	TRBJ2-5	.	14	TRBV5-1